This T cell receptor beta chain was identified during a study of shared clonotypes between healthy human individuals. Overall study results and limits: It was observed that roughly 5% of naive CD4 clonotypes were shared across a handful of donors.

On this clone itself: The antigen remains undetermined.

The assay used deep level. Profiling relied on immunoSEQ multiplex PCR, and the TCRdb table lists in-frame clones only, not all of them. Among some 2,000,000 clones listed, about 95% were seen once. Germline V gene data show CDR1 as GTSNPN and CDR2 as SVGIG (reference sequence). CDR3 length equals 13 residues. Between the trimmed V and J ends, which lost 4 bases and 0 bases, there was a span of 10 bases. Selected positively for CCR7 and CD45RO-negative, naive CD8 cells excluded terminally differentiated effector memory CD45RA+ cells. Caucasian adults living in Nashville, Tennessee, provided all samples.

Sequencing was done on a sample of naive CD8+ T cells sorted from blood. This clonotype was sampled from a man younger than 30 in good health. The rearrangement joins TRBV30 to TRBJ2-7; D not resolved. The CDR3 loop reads CAWTPPDSYEQYF. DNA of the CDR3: TGTGCCTGGACCCCCCCCGACTCCTACGAGCAGTACTTC.